These 29 T cell receptor beta chains came from one sample sequenced in a study of neurological immune-mediated disorders. TCRdb recomputed calls from the 5' RACE reads with MiXCR, one row per CDR3 protein. Here the sample spans some 10,000 distinct CDR3 sequences, 20% to 25% being singletons. The source material was CD8+ T cells from blood. Source of these receptors: a woman aged 60-75 years with HTLV-1-associated myelopathy (HAM/TSP).

This clonotype came up many times. V is TRBV11-2 and J is TRBJ1-1, with D maybe TRBD1 (5 bases). The germline CDR1 and CDR2 sequences are SGHAT and FQNNGV. This CDR3 is 13 amino acids long. Trimming took 3 bases from V and 4 from J, leaving 9 bases between them. This CDR3 is CASSLDIGTEAFF. The DNA of the CDR3 is TGTGCCAGCAGCTTGGACATTGGCACTGAAGCTTTCTTT.

Ten or more counts support this clonotype. The DNA of the CDR3 is TGCAGTGCTAGAGATCTGAGGGAAAATCAGCCCCAGCATTTT. Translation: CSARDLRENQPQHF. The rearrangement joins TRBV20-1 to TRBJ1-5, with no clear D. Germline CDR1 is DFQATT and CDR2 is SNEGSKA (reference sequence). With 0 bases removed from V and 4 bases from J, the gap between germline ends came to 10 bases. There are 14 residues in the CDR3.

The genes are TRBV7-9 and TRBJ1-1; D is possibly TRBD1 (6 bases). Per the germline V gene, CDR1 is SEHNR and CDR2 is FQNEAQ (reference sequence). The germline V and J ends were trimmed by 3 bases and 0 bases, with 8 bases remaining between them. The CDR3 consists of 14 residues. CDR3 in DNA: TGTGCCAGCAGCTTTAAGGGGGTGAACACTGAAGCTTTCTTT. Protein product: CASSFKGVNTEAFF.

The sample holds many counts of this clonotype. V gene TRBV6-6 combines with J gene TRBJ2-7; D is tentatively TRBD1 or TRBD2 (7 bases each). Germline CDR1 is MNHNY and CDR2 is SVGAGI (reference sequence). This CDR3 comprises 15 residues. Trimming took 5 bases from V and 4 from J, leaving 18 bases between them. The CDR3 coding sequence is TGTGCCAGCAGTCCCCAGGGCAGGGGGGGATACGAGCAGTACTTC. Protein sequence: CASSPQGRGGYEQYF.

This clonotype was counted ten times or more. V and J are TRBV30 and TRBJ1-2; 7 bases fit TRBD1. J lost 9 bases, V lost 3 bases, and 10 bases had no gene match. CDR1 and CDR2 (germline): GTSNPN, SVGIG (reference sequence). The CDR3 totals 13 residues. Here the CDR3 reads CAWRRGQATRYTF. In DNA, the CDR3 is TGTGCCTGGAGGAGGGGGCAGGCAACTCGCTACACCTTC.

In its sample, this clonotype was seen many times. The chain couples TRBV13 to TRBJ2-3; 8 nucleotides agree with TRBD1. Losses at the gene ends were 5 bases for V and 5 bases for J; bases not matched to a gene: 6. This CDR3 contains 14 residues. Germline CDR1 PRHDT, CDR2 FYEKMQ (reference sequence). The CDR3 loop is CASSAGQGEDTQYF. CDR3 nucleotide sequence: TGTGCCAGCAGCGCAGGACAGGGAGAAGATACGCAGTATTTT.

This clonotype has just a few counts. The chain uses TRBV6-5 and TRBJ1-2; 9 nucleotides match TRBD1. This CDR3 comprises 16 residues. Germline V gene sequence: CDR1 MNHEY, CDR2 SVGAGI. V trimming: 6 bases; J trimming: 1 base; junction bases outside the gene matches: 9. The CDR3: CASRTTGGLGNYGYTF. The CDR3 DNA follows: TGTGCCAGCAGGACTACAGGGGGCCTGGGTAACTATGGCTACACCTTC.

In this sample, this clonotype turned up many times. This rearrangement joins TRBV29-1 to TRBJ1-1, with D hard to call. CDR3 length: 11 residues. CDR1 and CDR2 (germline): SQVTM, ANQGSEA. V gave up 5 bases and J gave up 1 base, with 5 bases separating them. CDR3: CSVLSNTEAFF. CDR3 bases: TGCAGCGTTTTGTCGAACACTGAAGCTTTCTTT. The whole variable domain, filled in from reference TRBV29-1 and TRBJ1-1, reads SAVISQKPSRDICQRGTSLTIQCQVDSQVTMMFWYRQQPGQSLTLIATANQGSEATYESGFVIDKFPISRPNLTFSTLTVSNMSPEDSSIYLCSVLSNTEAFFGQGTRLTVV.

This clonotype has at least ten counts. V usage is TRBV20-1 and J usage is TRBJ2-7, with TRBD1 as a possible D gene (6 bases). V lost 3 bases and J lost 3, with 15 bases in between. This CDR3 is built from 14 residues. The V gene's germline CDR1 is DFQATT and CDR2 SNEGSKA (reference sequence). CDR3 DNA sequence: TGCAGTGCTAGCTCCGGGACAATACTCTACGAGCAGTACTTC. Amino acid sequence: CSASSGTILYEQYF.

In its sample, this clonotype was seen many times. This chain links TRBV5-1 with TRBJ2-3, with D possibly TRBD2 on 7 matching bases. V dropped 2 bases and J dropped 1 base, with 11 bases sitting between them. The CDR3 spans 15 residues. Germline V CDR1 and CDR2: SGHRS, YFSETQ. CDR3 coding DNA: TGCGCCAGCAGCTTCCGGGGGGCGCGCACAGATACGCAGTATTTT. Translated, it gives CASSFRGARTDTQYF.

This clonotype was counted at least ten times. The J gene is TRBJ2-2, the V gene TRBV20-1; 15 bases are a match to TRBD2. The CDR3 contains 19 residues. The J segment lost 0 bases and the V segment lost 3 bases, leaving 8 bases of the junction unmatched. Per germline, CDR1 DFQATT and CDR2 SNEGSKA (reference sequence). The CDR3 sequence is CSARDPGLAGGPNTGELFF. The CDR3 region has the DNA TGCAGTGCTAGGGACCCGGGACTAGCGGGGGGCCCGAACACCGGGGAGCTGTTTTTT.

This clonotype ranks as medium-sized. The chain couples TRBV4-1 to TRBJ1-1; D gene uncertain. Germline V lookup: CDR1 MGHRA, CDR2 YSYEKL. V shed 2 bases and J shed 1 base, with 14 bases lying between them. The CDR3 covers 16 residues. The CDR3 sequence: CASSQRSRARNTEAFF. The CDR3 region has the DNA TGCGCCAGCAGCCAACGCTCACGTGCCAGGAACACTGAAGCTTTCTTT.

V gene TRBV5-8 combines with J gene TRBJ1-2; D is possibly TRBD1 (6 bases). Trimming cost V 4 bases and J 8 bases, with 15 bases left between them. Germline CDR1 and CDR2: SGHTS and YDEGEE. CDR3 length: 13 amino acids. CDR3 residues: CASSPWGAAGYTF. The CDR3 DNA follows: TGTGCCAGCAGCCCCTGGGGGGCGGCGGGCTACACCTTC. The full variable domain, in which reference TRBV5-8 and TRBJ1-2 provide the parts outside the CDR3, is EAGVTQSPTHLIKTRGQQATLRCSPISGHTSVYWYQQALGLGLQFLLWYDEGEERNRGNFPPRFSGRQFPNYSSELNVNALELEDSALYLCASSPWGAAGYTFGSGTRLTVV.

This clonotype occurred once. The genes are TRBV7-9 and TRBJ2-7; D is undetermined. CDR1 is SEHNR, CDR2 FQNEAQ, per germline (reference sequence). The CDR3 is made up of 14 amino acids. V was cut by 6 bases and J by 7 bases, with 19 bases left in between. This CDR3 reads CASSPFVSANEQYF. The CDR3 DNA reads TGTGCCAGCAGTCCATTTGTTAGTGCGAATGAGCAGTACTTC.

This clonotype was detected many times. The chain carries TRBV10-2 and TRBJ1-2, with D uncertain. The CDR3 contains 17 residues. V was trimmed by 2 bases and J by 0 bases, leaving 16 bases between them. Per the germline V gene, CDR1 is WSHSY and CDR2 is SAAADI. CDR3 DNA: TGCGCCAGCAGTGAGGAGGCCACCGCGGACTCTAACTATGGCTACACCTTC. Translated: CASSEEATADSNYGYTF.

In its sample, this clonotype was seen once. The gene calls are TRBV10-1 and TRBJ2-2; no firm D call. From germline, CDR1 is WNHNN and CDR2 SYGVQD (reference sequence). The V and J ends lost 4 bases and 3 bases respectively, with 3 bases between them. CDR3 length equals 12 residues. For the CDR3, the DNA is TGCGCCAGCAGTGCGGACACCGGGGAGCTGTTTTTT. Amino acid sequence: CASSADTGELFF.

In its sample, this clonotype was seen many times. This sequence joins TRBV5-1 and TRBJ2-5; tentative D call: TRBD2 (5 bases). The V and J ends lost 3 bases and 5 bases respectively, with 17 bases between them. Germline V gene sequence: CDR1 SGHRS, CDR2 YFSETQ. The CDR3 loop spans 15 amino acids. The CDR3 DNA is TGCGCCAGCAGCTCGACCCCGGGGTCCCTGGAGACCCAGTACTTC. It encodes CASSSTPGSLETQYF. The complete variable domain, with remaining parts taken from reference TRBV5-1 and TRBJ2-5, reads KAGVTQTPRYLIKTRGQQVTLSCSPISGHRSVSWYQQTPGQGLQFLFEYFSETQRNKGNFPGRFSGRQFSNSRSEMNVSTLELGDSALYLCASSSTPGSLETQYFGPGTRLLVL.

At least ten counts were recorded for this clonotype. This sequence joins TRBV5-5 and TRBJ1-1; possible D gene TRBD1, 5 bases. The germline CDR1 and CDR2 sequences are SGHKS and YYEKEE (reference sequence). Trimming took 1 base from V and 5 from J, leaving 18 bases between them. CDR3 size: 16 residues. The CDR3 sequence is CASSLRSPGLETEAFF. The DNA for the CDR3 is TGTGCCAGCAGCTTGCGCAGTCCAGGGCTAGAAACTGAAGCTTTCTTT.

This clonotype has ten or more counts. V and J are TRBV12-3 or TRBV12-4 and TRBJ2-1; the match to TRBD1 covers 10 bases. With V trimmed by 6 bases and J by 5 bases, 1 base remained unmatched. The CDR3 is made up of 13 amino acids. The CDR3 protein is CASRGTGDNEQFF. DNA for the CDR3: TGTGCCAGCAGGGGGACAGGGGACAATGAGCAGTTCTTC.

The rearrangement uses TRBV20-1 and TRBJ1-5; D is possibly TRBD1 (5 bases). The CDR3 runs 14 residues. The V gene lost 3 bases and the J gene lost 2 bases, with 11 bases spanning the gap. Germline V gene sequence: CDR1 DFQATT, CDR2 SNEGSKA (reference sequence). The CDR3 loop is CSASLGDGNQPQHF. DNA of the CDR3: TGCAGTGCTAGTCTGGGGGACGGCAATCAGCCCCAGCATTTT.

This clonotype was detected many times. The chain joins TRBV6-1 to TRBJ1-3; the D gene is possibly TRBD1 (6 bases). The CDR3 covers 21 residues. V was shortened by 6 bases and J by 2 bases, with 32 bases between the two germline ends. Germline loops: CDR1 MNHNS, CDR2 SASEGT. CDR3 bases: TGTGCCAGCAGACAGAAACACCGGGATGGCAGGGGCCCTCTTCCTGGAAACACCATATATTTT. Its protein product is CASRQKHRDGRGPLPGNTIYF.

This clonotype has a count of ten or more. This chain uses TRBV5-1 with TRBJ2-7; 7 bases match TRBD1. Germline V gene lookup returns CDR1 SGHRS and CDR2 YFSETQ. V shed 0 bases and J 6 bases; nucleotides not matched to a gene: 6. The CDR3 has 14 amino acids. Written as DNA, the CDR3 is TGCGCCAGCAGCTTGGGAGGGGGCTGGAGCGAGCAGTACTTC. This sequence encodes CASSLGGGWSEQYF.

This clonotype was counted ten times or more. At one of its ends the junction is not consistent with the germline gene, which may arise from a read error. CDR3 amino acids: CASTLGTSRNEQFF. CDR3 nucleotide sequence: TGTGCCAGCACCTTAGGGACCTCCCGCAATGAGCAGTTCTTC. The gene calls are TRBV7-8 and TRBJ2-1; either TRBD1 or TRBD2 may supply D (5 bases each). Germline CDR1 reads SGHVS; CDR2 reads FQNEAQ. The CDR3 loop spans 14 amino acids.

This clonotype was seen at least ten times. The J gene is TRBJ2-7, the V gene TRBV18; D unclear. Trimming removed 6 bases from V and 0 bases from J, with 6 bases in between. The germline V gene has CDR1 KGHSH and CDR2 LQKENI. The CDR3 consists of 12 residues. DNA of the CDR3: TGTGCCAGCTCCGATGACTCCTACGAGCAGTACTTC. It codes for CASSDDSYEQYF.

This clonotype was picked up many times. The CDR3, as DNA: TGCGCCAGCAGCTATCTCGGCTACGAGCAGTACTTC. Translation gives CASSYLGYEQYF. The V and J genes are TRBV5-1 and TRBJ2-7, with D uncertain. Per the germline V gene, CDR1 is SGHRS and CDR2 is YFSETQ. Trimming stripped 3 bases from V and 3 bases from J, with 7 bases between. This CDR3 comprises 12 residues.

This clonotype has ten or more counts. The chain employs TRBV7-8 and TRBJ2-1; D possibly corresponds to TRBD2 (5 bases). This CDR3 comprises 15 residues. Trimming removed 5 bases at V and 0 bases at J, with 11 bases between. Germline V gene sequence: CDR1 SGHVS, CDR2 FQNEAQ. The CDR3 protein is CASSPLGSSYNEQFF. CDR3 bases: TGTGCCAGCAGCCCGTTAGGGAGCTCCTACAATGAGCAGTTCTTC.

This clonotype appeared many times. The chain employs TRBV27 and TRBJ1-5; no definite D call. The germline CDR1 and CDR2 sequences are MNHEY and SMNVEV (reference sequence). With 2 bases removed from V and 2 bases from J, the gap between germline ends came to 13 bases. This CDR3 has 16 residues. DNA for the CDR3: TGTGCCAGCAGTTTAAATGGTGTGTTGGGCAATCAGCCCCAGCATTTT. This encodes CASSLNGVLGNQPQHF.

This chain connects TRBV28 to TRBJ2-2; 13 nucleotides align to TRBD2. The germline V gene encodes CDR1 MDHEN and CDR2 SYDVKM. Trimming at V came to 6 bases and at J to 7 bases, leaving 11 bases not matched to a gene. This CDR3 spans 17 amino acids. CDR3 sequence (DNA): TGTGCCAGCAGCCCCACGGGGACTAGCGGGGTTGGCGGGGAGCTGTTTTTT. Translating it yields CASSPTGTSGVGGELFF.

This clonotype was recorded at least ten times. The V gene is TRBV9, the J gene TRBJ2-3; 10 positions agree with TRBD2. J lost 1 base, V lost 3 bases, and 2 bases had no gene match. From germline, CDR1 is SGDLS and CDR2 YYNGEE. The CDR3 contains 15 residues. CDR3 sequence reads: CASSAGTSGTDTQYF. The CDR3 region has the DNA TGTGCCAGCAGCGCGGGGACTAGCGGCACAGATACGCAGTATTTT.